Listed below are T cell receptor beta chains from one sample, sequenced in a study of shared clonotypes between healthy human individuals. This table comes from immunoSEQ multiplex PCR, and its TCRdb copy is limited to in-frame clones, with some not included. Among 1,100,000 or so clones listed, more than 75% were seen once. The sample was memory CD4+ T cells from PBMCs. These receptors were obtained from a man between 18 and 29 years old in good health. Some clones in this sample may be carry-over from other donors' samples. Each CDR3 is given with its conserved first and last residue. D genes are given only for firm matches. Expanded clones are given a class, and other clones once, few, many or no size at all.

v_call	j_call	d_call	clone_size	cdr3_aa	cdr3_nt
TRBV4-1	TRBJ2-1	TRBD2	.	CASSHPGLDTNEQFF	TGCGCCAGCAGCCACCCGGGACTAGATACCAATGAGCAGTTCTTC
TRBV2	TRBJ2-6	.	few	CASSESGVGANVLTF	TGTGCCAGCAGTGAAAGTGGGGTAGGGGCCAACGTCCTGACTTTC
TRBV28	TRBJ2-2	.	once	CASSLGILNTGELFF	TGTGCCAGCAGTTTAGGGATTTTGAACACCGGGGAGCTGTTTTTT
TRBV28	TRBJ1-6	.	.	CASSAPTRMGGSPLHF	TGTGCCAGCAGTGCCCCCACGAGAATGGGTGGTTCACCCCTCCACTTT
TRBV5-4	TRBJ2-1	TRBD2	once	CASSLTSGSRNEQFF	TGTGCCAGCAGCTTAACTAGCGGGAGTCGCAATGAGCAGTTCTTC
TRBV2	TRBJ2-3	.	.	CASSVMRSVVSDTQYF	TGTGCCAGCAGTGTGATGCGATCAGTCGTCTCAGATACGCAGTATTTT
TRBV11-2	TRBJ2-2	.	.	CASRRGRSRNTGELFF	TGTGCCAGCAGGAGAGGGAGGTCCCGGAACACCGGGGAGCTGTTTTTT
TRBV18	TRBJ2-4	.	.	CASSPPGGNIQYF	TGTGCCAGCTCACCACCGGGCGGGAACATTCAGTACTTC
TRBV7-2	TRBJ1-1	.	many	CASSPTVATGPTF	TGTGCCAGCAGCCCCACCGTGGCGACGGGCCCGACCTTT
TRBV9	TRBJ2-2	.	.	CASSVVGRGAGELFF	TGTGCCAGCAGCGTAGTCGGTAGAGGGGCCGGGGAGCTGTTTTTT
TRBV19	TRBJ1-2	TRBD1	.	CASTFYAGTGGNGYTF	TGTGCCAGTACCTTTTATGCCGGGACAGGAGGAAATGGCTACACCTTC
TRBV2	TRBJ2-3	.	.	CASSEVWSEGTDTQYF	TGTGCCAGCAGTGAAGTTTGGAGTGAAGGCACAGATACGCAGTATTTT
TRBV9	TRBJ2-7	.	.	CASSVGGARVEQYF	TGTGCCAGCAGCGTAGGTGGAGCTCGGGTCGAGCAGTACTTC
TRBV2	TRBJ2-1	TRBD1	.	CASSDPLPPRRGGGYNEQFF	TGTGCCAGCAGTGATCCCCTACCCCCCCGGAGAGGGGGCGGCTACAATGAGCAGTTCTTC
TRBV29-1	TRBJ2-1	.	.	CSSGREDNEQFF	TGCAGCTCGGGGCGGGAAGACAATGAGCAGTTCTTC
TRBV19	TRBJ1-3	.	.	CASSQTDSGNTIYF	TGTGCCAGTAGTCAGACAGACTCTGGAAACACCATATATTTT
TRBV5-5	TRBJ1-2	.	.	CASSSSGTSNGYTF	TGTGCCAGCAGCTCCTCCGGGACATCAAATGGCTACACCTTC
TRBV28	TRBJ1-2	.	.	CASSFRGRGSGYTF	TGTGCCAGCAGTTTTAGGGGAAGGGGTTCTGGCTACACCTTC
TRBV4-1	TRBJ1-5	.	.	CASSQVDMGFFNQPQHF	TGCGCCAGCAGCCAAGTGGATATGGGCTTTTTTAATCAGCCCCAGCATTTT
TRBV5-5	TRBJ1-2	.	.	CASSRIGQGGYGYTF	TGTGCCAGCAGCCGCATCGGGCAGGGAGGTTATGGCTACACCTTC
TRBV27	TRBJ2-7	.	.	CASLISPKTGEQYF	TGTGCCAGCCTCATCTCCCCGAAGACTGGGGAGCAGTACTTC
TRBV2	TRBJ2-5	TRBD2	few	CASSEERLAGGRGTQYF	TGTGCCAGCAGTGAAGAGAGACTAGCGGGCGGGCGGGGGACCCAGTACTTC
TRBV28	TRBJ1-1	.	.	CASSWAGGGRTEAFF	TGTGCCAGCAGTTGGGCCGGGGGGGGTCGGACTGAAGCTTTCTTT
TRBV7-2	TRBJ2-5	TRBD2	once	CASSPSGRGKTQYF	TGTGCCAGCAGCCCATCGGGGCGGGGGAAGACCCAGTACTTC
TRBV27	TRBJ2-1	.	.	CASRGTTVSSYNEQFF	TGTGCCAGCAGGGGGACCACGGTGAGCTCCTACAATGAGCAGTTCTTC
TRBV28	TRBJ1-4	.	many	CASSLTDSNEKLFF	TGTGCCAGCAGCTTAACGGATTCGAATGAAAAACTGTTTTTT